The sequence of this T cell receptor (beta chain) was determined in a study of shared clonotypes between healthy human individuals. Whole-study results and caveats: Larger estimated richness was generally recorded for naive subsets relative to memory subsets.

The data were produced by immunoSEQ multiplex PCR, yet TCRdb's version contains in-frame clones alone and is incomplete. The sample lists nearly 1,000,000 clones, around three quarters occurring once. This clone was seen more than once but under ten times. Its antigen is not identified. The CDR3 length is 14 residues. Trimming removed 3 bases at V and 7 bases at J, with 13 bases between. Germline CDR1 and CDR2: MNHNS and SASEGT. This TCR was sampled from a man younger than 35 in good health. The chain combines TRBV6-1 with TRBJ1-5; D gene unclear. The sample taken for sequencing was memory CD4+ T cells sorted from blood. Subset in this sample: CD45RA-negative fraction. In DNA form, the CDR3 reads TGTGCCAGCAGTGAGGAGCACCTTATCCAGCCCCAGCATTTT. It is translated as CASSEEHLIQPQHF.